The 22 T cell receptor beta chains listed next were all sequenced from one sample in a study of early T cells in non-severe SARS-CoV-2 infection. Each CDR3 protein gets one entry after TCRdb re-called the 5' RACE reads with MiXCR. The table includes 70,000 to 85,000 distinct CDR3 sequences, 5% detected once. The source was whole blood, collected at baseline. The receptors shown here come from an adult who was a healthcare worker with PCR-confirmed SARS-CoV-2 infection or an uninfected control (not recorded which).

There are many counts of this clonotype. This chain's CDR3 is CAWSAGRASYNEQFF. DNA of the CDR3: TGTGCCTGGAGTGCCGGGAGGGCCTCCTACAATGAGCAGTTCTTC. The V call is TRBV30, the J call TRBJ2-1, with 8 bases matching TRBD2. J lost 0 bases, V lost 1 base, and 2 bases had no gene match. CDR1 and CDR2 (germline): GTSNPN, SVGIG (reference sequence). This CDR3 comprises 15 residues.

This clonotype was seen a handful of times. The V gene is TRBV28, the J gene TRBJ2-2; no definite D call. This CDR3 comprises 16 residues. V lost 6 bases and J lost 7, with 21 bases in between. Germline-derived CDR1 and CDR2 are MDHEN and SYDVKM. The CDR3 bases are TGTGCCAGCAGCCCCCCCACCCCAGACATGGTCGGGGAGCTGTTTTTT. Its protein is CASSPPTPDMVGELFF.

This clonotype was seen repeatedly, ten times or more. The chain uses TRBV5-1 and TRBJ2-3; 10 nucleotides line up with TRBD2. The CDR3 contains 15 residues. Germline CDR1 is SGHRS and CDR2 is YFSETQ. Trimming cost V 4 bases and J 5 bases; bases outside gene matches: 7. DNA for the CDR3: TGCGCCAGCAGCATCCTAGCGGGAGTTGGAGATACGCAGTATTTT. This gives the protein CASSILAGVGDTQYF.

This clonotype showed up many times. J is TRBJ2-1 and V is TRBV11-2; D is undetermined. CDR1 and CDR2 from the germline V gene are SGHAT and FQNNGV. CDR3 length: 13 residues. V lost 7 bases to trimming and J lost 2 bases, with 9 bases between them. Written as DNA, the CDR3 is TGTGCCAGCACCCTCGACACCTACAATGAGCAGTTCTTC. It is translated as CASTLDTYNEQFF.

The rearrangement links TRBV9 to TRBJ1-6, with D possibly being TRBD1 (5 bases). Trimming stripped 6 bases from V and 10 bases from J, with 14 bases between. The CDR3 is 13 amino acids. Germline CDR1 and CDR2: SGDLS and YYNGEE. DNA for the CDR3: TGTGCCAGCAACAGTATAAGGGGATCACCCCTCCACTTT. Residues: CASNSIRGSPLHF.

This clonotype occurred many times. The V and J genes are TRBV7-2 and TRBJ2-1, with 8 bases identical to TRBD2. CDR1 is SGHTA, CDR2 FQGNSA, per germline. The CDR3 spans 17 residues. The V gene end was trimmed by 5 bases and the J gene end by 0 bases; junction bases not matched to a gene: 9. CDR3 DNA sequence: TGTGCCAGCAGCACAACTAGCGGTCCCCTCTCCTACAATGAGCAGTTCTTC. Amino acids: CASSTTSGPLSYNEQFF.

The chain couples TRBV11-1 to TRBJ1-2, with a possible D match to TRBD1 (5 bases). Germline values: CDR1 SGHAT, CDR2 FQDESV (reference sequence). V was pared by 0 bases and J by 7 bases, with 9 bases between. The CDR3 contains 13 residues. CDR3 nucleotide sequence: TGTGCCAGCAGCTTAGCAGTGGGGACTGGCTACACCTTC. It is translated as CASSLAVGTGYTF. Full variable domain (outside the CDR3, taken from reference TRBV11-1 and TRBJ1-2): EAEVAQSPRYKITEKSQAVAFWCDPISGHATLYWYRQILGQGPELLVQFQDESVVDDSQLPKDRFSAERLKGVDSTLKIQPAELGDSAMYLCASSLAVGTGYTFGSGTRLTVV.

This clonotype has only a few counts. The rearrangement joins TRBV20-1 to TRBJ2-3, with 8 bases aligning to TRBD2. CDR1 is DFQATT, CDR2 SNEGSKA, per germline (reference sequence). This CDR3 contains 16 residues. V shed 4 bases and J 2 bases; nucleotides not matched to a gene: 11. The CDR3: CSATPILAGPTDTQYF. For the CDR3, the DNA is TGCAGTGCTACGCCGATCTTAGCGGGACCCACAGATACGCAGTATTTT.

This clonotype was seen more than once but under ten times. V and J are TRBV7-2 and TRBJ2-1, with 15 nucleotides matching TRBD2. The CDR3 covers 17 residues. With 5 bases clipped from V and 6 bases from J, the junction kept 8 bases outside the gene matches. Germline loops: CDR1 SGHTA, CDR2 FQGNSA. CDR3 nucleotides: TGTGCCAGCAGCACGCACTTGGGACTAGCGGGAGGCAATGAGCAGTTCTTC. This encodes CASSTHLGLAGGNEQFF. Together with reference TRBV7-2 and TRBJ2-1, the CDR3 gives the full variable domain: GAGVSQSPSNKVTEKGKDVELRCDPISGHTALYWYRQSLGQGLEFLIYFQGNSAPDKSGLPSDRFSAERTGGSVSTLTIQRTQQEDSAVYLCASSTHLGLAGGNEQFFGPGTRLTVL.

The sample holds a few counts of this clonotype. The CDR3 is CASSKEMGGGTEAFF. Here the CDR3 DNA reads TGTGCCAGCAGCAAAGAAATGGGGGGAGGCACTGAAGCTTTCTTT. The rearrangement joins TRBV21-1 to TRBJ1-1. TRBV21-1 is noted as a pseudogene. The CDR3 consists of 15 residues.

Many counts were recorded for this clonotype. The chain employs TRBV7-9 and TRBJ1-5, with no clear D. The CDR3 is 14 amino acids. Trimming stripped 4 bases from V and 3 bases from J, with 10 bases between. Germline V lookup: CDR1 SEHNR, CDR2 FQNEAQ (reference sequence). The CDR3 protein is CASSSQNNNQPQHF. The CDR3 nucleotides read TGTGCCAGCAGCTCGCAGAATAACAATCAGCCCCAGCATTTT.

This clonotype was detected ten times or more. This chain links TRBV10-3 with TRBJ1-6; D gene unclear. The V gene's germline CDR1 is ENHRY and CDR2 SYGVKD. V shed 11 bases and J shed 5 bases, with 13 bases lying between them. The CDR3 is 13 residues long. The CDR3 sequence is CAPEAEDNSPLHF. The CDR3 DNA sequence: TGTGCCCCTGAGGCGGAGGATAATTCACCCCTCCACTTT.

The CDR3 nucleotides read TGTGCCAGCAGCTTGGCTAGTGGGGGATACGAGCAGTACTTC. This translates into CASSLASGGYEQYF. The chain joins TRBV7-9 to TRBJ2-7, with D perhaps given as TRBD1 or TRBD2 (5 bases each). Deletions cut 3 bases from V and 4 bases from J, with 13 bases between. CDR1 and CDR2 (germline): SEHNR, FQNEAQ (reference sequence). The CDR3 is 14 residues long.

This chain links TRBV29-1 with TRBJ2-3; maybe TRBD2 (6 bases). The germline V and J ends were trimmed by 5 bases and 3 bases, with 12 bases remaining between them. The CDR3 is 13 amino acids. CDR1 SQVTM and CDR2 ANQGSEA come from the germline V gene. The CDR3 DNA reads as TGCAGCGTTCGTGGGGGAGGAACAGATACGCAGTATTTT. This sequence encodes CSVRGGGTDTQYF.

This clonotype was detected ten times or more. The chain couples TRBV6-5 to TRBJ2-1; 7 bases are a match to TRBD2. V lost 0 bases and J lost 0; bases outside the gene matches: 2. The CDR3 is 16 residues long. Germline assignment: CDR1 MNHEY and CDR2 SVGAGI. CDR3 in amino acids: CASSYSKRGSYNEQFF. CDR3 DNA sequence: TGTGCCAGCAGTTACTCGAAGCGGGGCTCCTACAATGAGCAGTTCTTC.

This clonotype has a handful of counts. The DNA for the CDR3 is TGTGCCAGCAGTCGTAGGACTAGCGGGAGTGAGAATGAGCAGTTCTTC. This gives the protein CASSRRTSGSENEQFF. The gene calls are TRBV7-6 and TRBJ2-1, with 13 positions matching TRBD2. From germline, CDR1 is SGHVS and CDR2 FNYEAQ. Trimming at V came to 6 bases and at J to 7 bases, leaving 9 bases not matched to a gene. CDR3 length equals 16 residues.

This clonotype was counted many times. This chain uses TRBV7-8 with TRBJ2-2; D call uncertain. The CDR3 runs to 14 residues. The V gene lost 5 bases and the J gene lost 8 bases, with 15 bases spanning the gap. Looked up from germline, CDR1 is SGHVS and CDR2 is FQNEAQ. The CDR3 protein is CASSRLEGEGELFF. In DNA, the CDR3 is TGTGCCAGCAGCCGACTGGAAGGAGAGGGGGAGCTGTTTTTT.

This clonotype was observed a handful of times. The chain carries TRBV15 and TRBJ2-7; D call uncertain. V lost 1 base and J 6 bases, leaving 13 bases between the germline ends. The CDR3 covers 14 residues. The V gene's germline CDR1 is LNHNV and CDR2 YYDKDF (reference sequence). The CDR3 DNA sequence: TGTGCCACCAGCAGAGTTAGGGCCGAGACCGAGCAGTACTTC. It specifies CATSRVRAETEQYF.

There are a few counts of this clonotype. This chain links TRBV28 with TRBJ2-2, with TRBD1 matching 7 bases. Germline loops: CDR1 MDHEN, CDR2 SYDVKM. The trim removed 10 bases at V and 1 base at J, leaving 6 bases unmatched. CDR3 length: 14 residues. CDR3 protein: CATLGQQNTGELFF. The CDR3 nucleotides are TGTGCCACCCTGGGACAGCAGAACACCGGGGAGCTGTTTTTT.

This clonotype was seen a handful of times. The rearrangement uses TRBV11-2 and TRBJ2-3, with D tentatively TRBD2 (5 bases). This CDR3 region has 15 residues. The germline CDR1 and CDR2 sequences are SGHAT and FQNNGV. V lost 2 bases to trimming and J lost 4 bases, with 13 bases between them. CDR3 in amino acids: CASSLIARGADTQYF. CDR3 DNA sequence: TGTGCCAGCAGCTTAATCGCTCGGGGAGCAGATACGCAGTATTTT.

This clonotype occurred many times. The V call is TRBV19, the J call TRBJ2-7; 7 nucleotides align to TRBD2. The CDR3 extends over 14 amino acids. Germline V CDR1 and CDR2: LNHDA, SQIVND (reference sequence). The ends lost 2 bases at V and 1 base at J; junction bases unmatched: 2. For the CDR3, the DNA is TGTGCCAGTAGTATAACGGGAGGATCCTACGAGCAGTACTTC. This sequence encodes CASSITGGSYEQYF.

The chain couples TRBV4-2 to TRBJ1-6; maybe TRBD1 (5 bases). The CDR3 covers 16 residues. Germline assignment: CDR1 LGHNA and CDR2 YNFKEQ. The ends were cut back, 0 bases at V and 7 bases at J, with 13 bases in the middle. As DNA, the CDR3 is TGTGCCAGCAGCCAAGATACCGGGGGAGGGAATTCACCCCTCCACTTT. It codes for CASSQDTGGGNSPLHF.